These 13 T cell receptor beta chains came from one sample sequenced in a study of cytomegalovirus exposure and HLA in healthy donors. Researchers ran the PCR with 60 Vbeta and 13 Jbeta primers. Generated by immunoSEQ multiplex PCR, the TCRdb table keeps only in-frame clones and is missing some. The data show roughly 190,000 clones, with around 84% seen just once and 3.4% held by the top ten. Specimen: PBMCs. All receptors come from a man between 35 and 55 years old in good health and CMV-seropositive.

This chain uses TRBV7-2 with TRBJ2-1; 7 bases align to TRBD2. Germline V CDR1 and CDR2: SGHTA, FQGNSA. The CDR3 totals 14 residues. V was clipped by 7 bases and J by 5 bases; unmatched bases: 8. CDR3: CASINGGYHNEQFF. DNA of the CDR3: TGTGCCAGCATCAACGGGGGGTACCACAATGAGCAGTTCTTC.

The gene calls are TRBV9 and TRBJ2-2, with unresolved D. V was trimmed by 9 bases and J by 1 base, leaving 13 bases between them. The V gene's germline CDR1 is SGDLS and CDR2 YYNGEE. This CDR3 has 14 amino acids. CDR3 sequence (DNA): TGTGCCATTTCCCATAGAGTGAACACCGGGGAGCTGTTTTTT. This translates into CAISHRVNTGELFF.

The chain carries TRBV6-5 and TRBJ2-7; 9 bases agree with TRBD2. CDR1 and CDR2 from the germline V gene are MNHEY and SVGAGI. The CDR3 sequence is 16 residues long. J gave up 3 bases and V 0 bases, and 6 bases lay outside the gene matches. This chain's CDR3 is CASSYSGSAGGYEQYF. For the CDR3, the DNA is TGTGCCAGCAGTTACTCAGGTTCAGCGGGAGGCTACGAGCAGTACTTC.

This clone was counted between two and nine times. The J gene is TRBJ2-1, the V gene TRBV5-6; D is uncertain. CDR1 and CDR2 (germline): SGHDT, YYEEEE. The V gene lost 0 bases and the J gene lost 0 bases, with 16 bases spanning the gap. The CDR3 runs 18 residues. The CDR3 reads CASSLVGSWSLSYNEQFF. The CDR3 DNA follows: TGTGCCAGCAGCTTGGTTGGTAGTTGGTCTCTCTCCTACAATGAGCAGTTCTTC.

As regards this clone: This CDR3 is also generated by other DNA sequences in the sample. The chain is built from TRBV6-1 and TRBJ2-5; a weak D match, TRBD1 (5 bases). Trimming stripped 6 bases from V and 2 bases from J, with 13 bases between. Germline V gives CDR1 MNHNS, CDR2 SASEGT. The CDR3 consists of 14 residues. The CDR3, as DNA: TGTGCCAGCAGCCCGACAGACCCTCAAGAGACCCAGTACTTC. This codes for CASSPTDPQETQYF.

The J gene is TRBJ2-2, the V gene TRBV7-8, with D tentatively TRBD2 (6 bases). CDR3 length: 13 residues. V lost 3 bases to trimming and J lost 6 bases, with 8 bases between them. In germline, CDR1 is SGHVS, CDR2 FQNEAQ. The CDR3 here is CASSFGGPGELFF. The CDR3 nucleotides read TGTGCCAGCAGCTTTGGAGGGCCCGGGGAGCTGTTTTTT.

The chain combines TRBV6-1 with TRBJ1-5; possibly TRBD1 for D (6 bases). The CDR3 is 14 residues long. Germline V CDR1 and CDR2: MNHNS, SASEGT. V shed 2 bases and J shed 8 bases, with 13 bases lying between them. CDR3 nucleotide sequence: TGTGCCAGCAGTGAATCAGGGGAATGGGAGCCCCAGCATTTT. It yields the protein CASSESGEWEPQHF.

The chain joins TRBV7-9 to TRBJ1-2; the match to TRBD1 covers 10 bases. With V trimmed by 1 base and J by 8 bases, 1 base remained unmatched. This CDR3 has 13 amino acids. Per the germline V gene, CDR1 is SEHNR and CDR2 is FQNEAQ (reference sequence). CDR3: CASSLGQGAGYTF. CDR3 DNA sequence: TGTGCCAGCAGCTTAGGACAGGGGGCAGGCTACACCTTC.

The chain has TRBV25-1 and TRBJ2-5, with 12 bases identical to TRBD2. CDR1 MGHDK and CDR2 SYGVNS come from the germline V gene. CDR3 length: 13 residues. V lost 7 bases and J lost 8; bases outside the gene matches: 5. CDR3: CASNGLAGTTQYF. The CDR3 DNA is TGTGCCAGCAACGGACTAGCGGGGACCACCCAGTACTTC.

The count of this clone is one. The chain joins TRBV6-1 to TRBJ2-2; 8 bases line up with TRBD1. Germline V gene data show CDR1 as MNHNS and CDR2 as SASEGT. CDR3 length equals 16 residues. J was trimmed by 3 bases and V by 4 bases; bases with no gene match: 7. As DNA, the CDR3 is TGTGCCAGCAGTGCCCGGGACAGGAGTTACACCGGGGAGCTGTTTTTT. This gives the protein CASSARDRSYTGELFF.

The J gene is TRBJ1-2, the V gene TRBV7-8; TRBD1 is a possible D gene (6 bases). This CDR3 spans 14 amino acids. The V gene lost 6 bases and the J gene lost 10 bases, with 21 bases spanning the gap. Germline V lookup: CDR1 SGHVS, CDR2 FQNEAQ. The CDR3 is CASSLNPGGYDYTF. DNA of the CDR3: TGTGCCAGCAGTTTAAACCCGGGGGGCTACGACTACACCTTC.

This sequence joins TRBV29-1 and TRBJ2-3; 8 nucleotides match TRBD2. The germline V gene has CDR1 SQVTM and CDR2 ANQGSEA. V shed 6 bases, J shed 4 bases, and the junction held 3 bases outside the gene matches. The length of the CDR3 is 12 residues. Written as DNA, the CDR3 is TGCAGCGTCAGGACTAGCCCAGATACGCAGTATTTT. Amino acids: CSVRTSPDTQYF.

Remarks on this clone: This CDR3 is also generated by other DNA sequences in the sample. This chain links TRBV19 with TRBJ2-5; TRBD2 might be the D (6 bases). CDR1 is LNHDA, CDR2 SQIVND, per germline (reference sequence). The CDR3 length is 14 residues. Trimming shortened V by 3 bases and J by 4 bases, and 12 bases separated the two germline ends. The CDR3 protein is CASSIGQGGETQYF. In nucleotides, the CDR3 is TGTGCCAGTAGTATCGGCCAGGGAGGAGAGACCCAGTACTTC. Full variable domain (rest looked up from reference TRBV19 and TRBJ2-5): DGGITQSPKYLFRKEGQNVTLSCEQNLNHDAMYWYRQDPGQGLRLIYYSQIVNDFQKGDIAEGYSVSREKKESFPLTVTSAQKNPTAFYLCASSIGQGGETQYFGPGTRLLVL.